The subject of this entry is one T cell receptor beta chain. Its antigen is as yet unknown. This sample stems from a study of T cell clonotyping in hematopoietic cell transplantation. Study conclusions and caveats: Graft donor and pretransplant recipient Inverse Simpson Index values predicted broader posttransplant TCR diversity. Recipient TCR diversity dropped after transplant; expanded clonotypes rose from day 30 to 180.

The V end was cut by 7 bases, the J end by 2 bases, with 16 bases between. CDR1 and CDR2 (germline): GTSNPN, SVGIG (reference sequence). The CDR3 length is 14 residues. Method: immunoSEQ multiplex PCR; TCRdb's copy keeps in-frame clones and lacks some. Among 10,000 or so clones listed, roughly nine tenths were seen once. This receptor was taken from a human donor who either received an allogeneic hematopoietic cell transplant for a myeloid malignancy or was a related donor (not recorded which). Some clones in this sample may be carry-over from other donors' samples. V is TRBV30 and J is TRBJ2-3, with D tentatively TRBD1 (5 bases). The source material was peripheral blood mononuclear cells. The CDR3 spells CAYLRQLSTDTQYF. The CDR3 DNA sequence: TGTGCCTACCTTCGACAGTTATCCACAGATACGCAGTATTTT.